The subject of this entry is one TCR beta chain. This sample was included in a study of blood T cell repertoires in COVID-19. About the research overall: There were acute and convalescent COVID-19 samples, and they came from the United States, Italy and Spain.

TCRdb keeps only in-frame clones here, not all; method: immunoSEQ multiplex PCR. The sample includes some 200,000 clones, around nine tenths of them seen just once. The receptor comes from a man aged 65 to 79 with acute or convalescent COVID-19. The material sequenced was peripheral blood.

The CDR3 DNA reads as TGTGCCAGCTCACCAAACAGGGGAGCATACAATGAGCAGTTCTTC. Its protein is CASSPNRGAYNEQFF. The chain couples TRBV18 to TRBJ2-1; TRBD1 aligns across 7 bases. The CDR3 has 15 amino acids. In germline, CDR1 is KGHSH, CDR2 LQKENI. Trimming cost V 2 bases and J 4 bases; bases outside gene matches: 5.